The 20 T cell receptor beta chains below all came from one sample that was sequenced in a study of OX40 agonist ivuxolimab in advanced cancers. Here immunoSEQ multiplex PCR was the method, and the copy in TCRdb shows in-frame clones only, minus some. The table records 80,000 to 95,000 clones, 80% to 90% of them present only once. The specimen was CD4+ or CD8+ T cells sorted from blood, collected in a trial of the OX40 agonist ivuxolimab. Receptors originate from an adult with an advanced solid tumor such as melanoma, head and neck, liver or kidney cancer.

DNA of the CDR3: TGCGCCAGCAGCCAAGTCGGGGCAGGCTCCTATAATTCACCCCTCCACTTT. It is translated as CASSQVGAGSYNSPLHF. The rearrangement uses TRBV4-3 and TRBJ1-6, with D tentatively TRBD1 (5 bases). V shed 1 base and J shed 0 bases, with 10 bases lying between them. This CDR3 is 17 amino acids long. Germline V gives CDR1 LGHNA, CDR2 YSLEER.

The V gene is TRBV7-2, the J gene TRBJ1-6; a possible D gene is TRBD1 (5 bases). The CDR3 is 16 amino acids. Germline CDR1 is SGHTA and CDR2 is FQGNSA. V lost 4 bases to trimming and J lost 0 bases, with 10 bases between them. The CDR3 here is CASSSGAGSYNSPLHF. CDR3 DNA sequence: TGTGCCAGCAGCTCCGGGGCGGGCTCCTATAATTCACCCCTCCACTTT. Looking up the rest from reference TRBV7-2 and TRBJ1-6 gives the full variable domain: GAGVSQSPSNKVTEKGKDVELRCDPISGHTALYWYRQSLGQGLEFLIYFQGNSAPDKSGLPSDRFSAERTGGSVSTLTIQRTQQEDSAVYLCASSSGAGSYNSPLHFGNGTRLTVT.

The chain joins TRBV5-1 to TRBJ1-6; unclear D gene. Germline lookup yields CDR1 SGHRS and CDR2 YFSETQ. The CDR3 length is 15 residues. Trimming stripped 0 bases from V and 6 bases from J, with 10 bases between. CDR3 nucleotide sequence: TGCGCCAGCAGCTTGGTGGCCGGTCCTAATTCACCCCTCCACTTT. It yields the protein CASSLVAGPNSPLHF.

The rearrangement links TRBV30 to TRBJ1-6; 8 bases are shared with TRBD1. This CDR3 is 16 amino acids long. Per germline, CDR1 GTSNPN and CDR2 SVGIG (reference sequence). V gave up 0 bases and J gave up 4 bases; unmatched junction bases: 5. The CDR3 DNA sequence: TGTGCCTGGAGTGTACACACAGGGGGTTATAATTCACCCCTCCACTTT. It encodes CAWSVHTGGYNSPLHF.

The chain links TRBV4-1 to TRBJ1-4; D gene unclear. The CDR3 has 16 residues. Germline-derived CDR1 and CDR2 are MGHRA and YSYEKL. V was trimmed by 1 base and J by 10 bases, leaving 19 bases between them. The CDR3 DNA reads TGCGCCAGCAGCCAAGGACTAGGCCCCTTGGGTCGAAAACTGTTTTTT. This gives the protein CASSQGLGPLGRKLFF.

The CDR3 is CASRTVGLKRYNEQFF. CDR3 DNA: TGTGCCAGCCGAACGGTGGGTCTCAAGAGGTACAATGAGCAGTTCTTC. The rearrangement joins TRBV28 to TRBJ2-1, with unresolved D. Between the trimmed V and J ends, which lost 8 bases and 4 bases, there was a span of 21 bases. This CDR3 region has 16 residues. Germline V gene sequence: CDR1 MDHEN, CDR2 SYDVKM.

The J gene is TRBJ2-2, the V gene TRBV21-1. TRBV21-1 is a documented pseudogene. This CDR3 is built from 15 residues. For the CDR3, the DNA is TGTGCCAGCAGCATTTGGGGTTCGAACACCGGGGAGCTGTTTTTT. It encodes CASSIWGSNTGELFF.

The rearrangement links TRBV28 to TRBJ2-3; TRBD1 might be the D (8 bases). This CDR3 has 16 residues. Trimming left V 5 bases short and J 6 bases short, with 21 bases between. Germline V gene lookup returns CDR1 MDHEN and CDR2 SYDVKM. The CDR3 sequence: CASSQADRGGGDTQYF. CDR3 in DNA: TGTGCCAGCAGTCAGGCAGACAGGGGAGGGGGGGATACGCAGTATTTT. Combining the CDR3 with reference TRBV28 and TRBJ2-3 gives the whole variable domain DVKVTQSSRYLVKRTGEKVFLECVQDMDHENMFWYRQDPGLGLRLIYFSYDVKMKEKGDIPEGYSVSREKKERFSLILESASTNQTSMYLCASSQADRGGGDTQYFGPGTRLTVL.

Worth noting for this clone: The same CDR3 is also encoded by other DNA sequences in this sample. The rearrangement links TRBV9 to TRBJ2-5; 9 bases are shared with TRBD2. The germline V gene has CDR1 SGDLS and CDR2 YYNGEE. J lost 1 base, V lost 0 bases, and 4 bases had no gene match. The CDR3 length is 16 residues. The CDR3 spells CASSVGLAGTQETQYF. CDR3 nucleotides: TGTGCCAGCAGCGTAGGGCTAGCGGGGACCCAAGAGACCCAGTACTTC.

The chain joins TRBV5-1 to TRBJ1-2; D gene uncertain. CDR1 is SGHRS, CDR2 YFSETQ, per germline. The CDR3 runs to 16 residues. V lost 0 bases and J 6 bases, leaving 18 bases between the germline ends. The DNA of the CDR3 is TGCGCCAGCAGCTTGGATGTCCCGGGAATGACGAATGGCTACACCTTC. Translation gives CASSLDVPGMTNGYTF.

This clone was detected only once. This same CDR3 is encoded by further DNA sequences in the sample. CDR3 protein: CAISTTSGGGEQYF. The CDR3 coding sequence is TGTGCCATCAGTACGACTAGCGGGGGTGGCGAGCAGTACTTC. The chain employs TRBV10-3 and TRBJ2-7; 12 bases are shared with TRBD2. The germline CDR1 and CDR2 sequences are ENHRY and SYGVKD. With 5 bases clipped from V and 6 bases from J, the junction kept 5 bases outside the gene matches. The CDR3 consists of 14 residues.

DNA of the CDR3: TGTGCCAGCAGTTCTGCAGGGAATTCACCCCTCCACTTT. This sequence encodes CASSSAGNSPLHF. The chain links TRBV7-6 to TRBJ1-6; D possibly corresponds to TRBD1 (5 bases). Trimming took off 6 bases at V and 7 bases at J, with 10 bases between the two ends. The CDR3 runs 13 residues. Germline loops: CDR1 SGHVS, CDR2 FNYEAQ. The complete variable domain, with remaining parts taken from reference TRBV7-6 and TRBJ1-6, reads GAGVSQSPRYKVTKRGQDVALRCDPISGHVSLYWYRQALGQGPEFLTYFNYEAQQDKSGLPNDRFSAERPEGSISTLTIQRTEQRDSAMYRCASSSAGNSPLHFGNGTRLTVT.

This clone was found once. The V call is TRBV2, the J call TRBJ2-5; no clear D. Per germline, CDR1 SNHLY and CDR2 FYNNEI. This CDR3 has 15 residues. V was clipped by 10 bases and J by 6 bases, with 24 bases between them. CDR3 loop: CATSPPGHSLQTQYF. CDR3 nucleotides: TGTGCCACCTCCCCCCCGGGCCATTCCTTGCAGACCCAGTACTTC.

The chain has TRBV10-3 and TRBJ1-2; D is uncertain. Trimming took 4 bases from V and 4 from J, leaving 7 bases between them. This CDR3 contains 12 residues. Germline V gene sequence: CDR1 ENHRY, CDR2 SYGVKD. The CDR3 region is CAISVKGYGYTF. The CDR3 DNA reads as TGTGCCATCAGTGTGAAGGGCTATGGCTACACCTTC.

J is TRBJ1-4 and V is TRBV28; D is ambiguous. Germline lookup yields CDR1 MDHEN and CDR2 SYDVKM. The CDR3 contains 16 residues. With 5 bases removed from V and 0 bases from J, the gap between germline ends came to 13 bases. CDR3 DNA: TGTGCCAGCAGTGCACCCACCATGGCAACTAATGAAAAACTGTTTTTT. Residues: CASSAPTMATNEKLFF.

Concerning this clone: The germline gene is not matched at one end of the junction; a read error may be the cause. The chain is built from TRBV7-7 and TRBJ2-1; TRBD2 matches at 10 bases. The CDR3 has 18 residues. The germline V gene has CDR1 SSHAT and CDR2 FNYEAQ (reference sequence). CDR3 sequence (DNA): TGTGCTAGCAGCTTAGTACCCGCTAGCGGGGGATTCTACAATGAGCAGTTCTTC. Its translation is CASSLVPASGGFYNEQFF.

This clone was observed once. The chain combines TRBV2 with TRBJ2-7, with 9 bases fitting TRBD1. Looked up from germline, CDR1 is SNHLY and CDR2 is FYNNEI. CDR3 length equals 14 residues. Losses at the gene ends were 5 bases for V and 7 bases for J; bases not matched to a gene: 9. CDR3 sequence reads: CASSPGTGSGEQYF. DNA of the CDR3: TGTGCCAGCAGTCCCGGGACAGGGTCAGGGGAGCAGTACTTC.

This clone was observed a handful of times. Other nucleotide sequences in the sample specify the same CDR3. This chain uses TRBV7-3 with TRBJ1-1; no firm D call. Germline V gene lookup returns CDR1 SGHTA and CDR2 FQGTGA. CDR3 length: 13 amino acids. V was clipped by 5 bases and J by 2 bases, with 9 bases between them. CDR3 bases: TGTGCCAGCAGCCTATCCAGCAACACTGAAGCTTTCTTT. Protein: CASSLSSNTEAFF.

This sequence joins TRBV2 and TRBJ2-2, with D maybe TRBD1 (6 bases). The CDR3 extends over 14 amino acids. Germline V lookup: CDR1 SNHLY, CDR2 FYNNEI. V lost 6 bases and J 1 base, leaving 9 bases between the germline ends. In nucleotides, the CDR3 is TGTGCCAGCAGGGCAGGGGAGAACACCGGGGAGCTGTTTTTT. The encoded protein is CASRAGENTGELFF. Together with reference TRBV2 and TRBJ2-2, the CDR3 gives the full variable domain: EPEVTQTPSHQVTQMGQEVILRCVPISNHLYFYWYRQILGQKVEFLVSFYNNEISEKSEIFDDQFSVERPDGSNFTLKIRSTKLEDSAMYFCASRAGENTGELFFGEGSRLTVL.

The chain couples TRBV30 to TRBJ1-1; unclear D gene. Germline CDR1 GTSNPN, CDR2 SVGIG (reference sequence). There are 11 residues in the CDR3. V lost 0 bases, J lost 7 bases, and 6 bases lay in between. For the CDR3, the DNA is TGTGCCTGGAGTGTAGGCGGTGAAGCTTTCTTT. It translates to CAWSVGGEAFF.